Presented here are 15 T cell receptor beta chains from one specimen sequenced in a study of cytomegalovirus exposure and HLA in healthy donors. The PCR used 60 Vbeta and 13 Jbeta primers. Assay used: immunoSEQ multiplex PCR; TCRdb lists only in-frame clones, some missing. The repertoire includes tens of thousands of clones, 60% to 85% of them detected once, and around 4.3% sits in the top ten. The sequenced sample was PBMCs. The receptors shown here come from a woman aged 40 to 50 in good health and CMV-seropositive.

The chain carries TRBV19 and TRBJ2-7; 7 nucleotides line up with TRBD1. The CDR3 is 18 residues long. Trimming removed 3 bases from V and 3 bases from J; junction bases left unmatched: 17. Germline-derived CDR1 and CDR2 are LNHDA and SQIVND (reference sequence). CDR3 protein: CASSIHPANRQGIYEQYF. CDR3 nucleotide sequence: TGTGCCAGTAGTATCCACCCCGCGAACCGACAGGGAATCTACGAGCAGTACTTC. Filled out from reference TRBV19 and TRBJ2-7, the complete variable domain reads DGGITQSPKYLFRKEGQNVTLSCEQNLNHDAMYWYRQDPGQGLRLIYYSQIVNDFQKGDIAEGYSVSREKKESFPLTVTSAQKNPTAFYLCASSIHPANRQGIYEQYFGPGTRLTVT.

The gene calls are TRBV27 and TRBJ1-4; D possibly corresponds to TRBD1 (6 bases). This CDR3 has 15 amino acids. CDR1 and CDR2 (germline): MNHEY, SMNVEV (reference sequence). Trimming took 6 bases from V and 0 from J, leaving 11 bases between them. Here the CDR3 DNA reads TGTGCCAGCAGGGCCCACAGGGCAACTAATGAAAAACTGTTTTTT. It specifies CASRAHRATNEKLFF.

The chain uses TRBV19 and TRBJ2-2, with 8 bases matching TRBD1. Germline CDR1 is LNHDA and CDR2 is SQIVND (reference sequence). The CDR3 is made up of 15 amino acids. The trim removed 3 bases at V and 7 bases at J, leaving 7 bases unmatched. The CDR3 is CASSMGQGAGGELFF. In nucleotides, the CDR3 is TGTGCCAGTAGTATGGGGCAGGGGGCTGGCGGGGAGCTGTTTTTT.

This clone was observed once. The junction departs from germline at one end; a sequencing error may be responsible. The genes are TRBV7-9 and TRBJ2-1; D is possibly TRBD1 (5 bases). CDR1 is SEHNR and CDR2 is FQNEAQ in the germline V gene (reference sequence). This CDR3 comprises 14 residues. Here the CDR3 DNA reads TGTTCCAGCAGACAGACCGTTAATTACAATGAGCAGTTCTTC. Residues: CSSRQTVNYNEQFF.

CDR3 amino acids: CAISETGQRVLWEQYF. The CDR3, as DNA: TGTGCCATCAGTGAGACAGGACAGAGGGTATTGTGGGAGCAGTACTTC. This chain uses TRBV10-3 with TRBJ2-7; a possible D gene is TRBD1 (6 bases). This CDR3 has 16 amino acids. V dropped 2 bases and J dropped 7 bases, with 21 bases sitting between them. The germline CDR1 and CDR2 sequences are ENHRY and SYGVKD.

The J gene is TRBJ2-1, the V gene TRBV7-2; a weak D match, TRBD2 (6 bases). Trimming stripped 5 bases from V and 0 bases from J, with 17 bases between. CDR1 SGHTA and CDR2 FQGNSA come from the germline V gene. CDR3 length: 17 residues. CDR3 nucleotides: TGTGCCAGCAGCAGACAGCAAGCGGGTTCCTCCTACAATGAGCAGTTCTTC. It encodes CASSRQQAGSSYNEQFF.

The genes are TRBV10-3 and TRBJ2-7, with TRBD2 identical over 8 bases. V dropped 5 bases and J dropped 1; count of bases not matched to a gene: 4. CDR1 and CDR2 (germline): ENHRY, SYGVKD. The CDR3 covers 14 residues. DNA of the CDR3: TGTGCCATCAGTTCCCCTAGCGGGTCCTACGAGCAGTACTTC. Its protein is CAISSPSGSYEQYF.

V and J are TRBV30 and TRBJ1-5, with no clear D. V gave up 2 bases and J gave up 0 bases, with 11 bases separating them. Per germline, CDR1 GTSNPN and CDR2 SVGIG (reference sequence). The CDR3 loop spans 15 amino acids. The CDR3 sequence: CAWSSRLTSNQPQHF. The CDR3 nucleotides are TGTGCCTGGAGTTCCCGCCTAACTAGCAATCAGCCCCAGCATTTT.

V is TRBV7-9 and J is TRBJ1-1; a weak D match, TRBD1 (6 bases). The CDR3 extends over 16 amino acids. Trimming stripped 2 bases from V and 4 bases from J, with 17 bases between. Germline V gene sequence: CDR1 SEHNR, CDR2 FQNEAQ (reference sequence). The DNA of the CDR3 is TGTGCCAGCAGCTTACTCAGGGGACGCGGTAGCACTGAAGCTTTCTTT. Translated, it gives CASSLLRGRGSTEAFF.

This rearrangement joins TRBV5-8 to TRBJ1-6; D call uncertain. Germline assignment: CDR1 SGHTS and CDR2 YDEGEE. The V end was cut by 1 base, the J end by 10 bases, with 12 bases between. This CDR3 has 14 amino acids. The CDR3 DNA follows: TGTGCCAGCAGCTTGTACGCGCGATTCTCACCCCTCCACTTT. Encoded protein: CASSLYARFSPLHF.

The V gene is TRBV19, the J gene TRBJ2-2; D perhaps matches TRBD2 (6 bases). CDR3 length: 13 residues. The V gene's germline CDR1 is LNHDA and CDR2 SQIVND (reference sequence). Trimming took 5 bases from V and 6 from J, leaving 10 bases between them. The chain's CDR3 is CASSFSGAGELFF. DNA for the CDR3: TGTGCCAGTAGTTTTAGCGGTGCCGGGGAGCTGTTTTTT. The full variable domain, its missing parts supplied by reference TRBV19 and TRBJ2-2, is DGGITQSPKYLFRKEGQNVTLSCEQNLNHDAMYWYRQDPGQGLRLIYYSQIVNDFQKGDIAEGYSVSREKKESFPLTVTSAQKNPTAFYLCASSFSGAGELFFGEGSRLTVL.

The chain employs TRBV5-1 and TRBJ1-6; TRBD1 aligns across 8 bases. Trimming cost V 7 bases and J 6 bases; bases outside gene matches: 15. Germline V CDR1 and CDR2: SGHRS, YFSETQ. The CDR3 loop spans 17 amino acids. The CDR3 DNA is TGCGCCAGCCGCCCGTCCCGGGACAGGCTATCTAATTCACCCCTCCACTTT. This translates into CASRPSRDRLSNSPLHF.

The CDR3 coding sequence is TGTGCCAGCAGCTTGGCCCCCCTAGACGCCAAAAACATTCAGTACTTC. It is translated as CASSLAPLDAKNIQYF. The chain carries TRBV5-6 and TRBJ2-4; D remains ambiguous. The CDR3 covers 16 residues. Per germline, CDR1 SGHDT and CDR2 YYEEEE. The ends were cut back, 0 bases at V and 1 base at J, with 11 bases in the middle.

This clone has more than one count but fewer than ten. The V and J genes are TRBV7-2 and TRBJ2-3; 7 bases line up with TRBD2. V was clipped by 1 base and J by 2 bases; unmatched bases: 6. This CDR3 has 16 amino acids. Per the germline V gene, CDR1 is SGHTA and CDR2 is FQGNSA. Here the CDR3 reads CASSLVAGAYTDTQYF. The CDR3 DNA is TGTGCCAGCAGCTTAGTGGCGGGAGCCTACACAGATACGCAGTATTTT.

The chain joins TRBV5-1 to TRBJ2-1; 15 bases are shared with TRBD2. Looked up from germline, CDR1 is SGHRS and CDR2 is YFSETQ. V lost 0 bases and J lost 6; bases outside the gene matches: 1. CDR3 length: 16 residues. The CDR3, as DNA: TGCGCCAGCAGCTTGGCGGGACTAGCGGGAGGCAATGAGCAGTTCTTC. This gives the protein CASSLAGLAGGNEQFF.